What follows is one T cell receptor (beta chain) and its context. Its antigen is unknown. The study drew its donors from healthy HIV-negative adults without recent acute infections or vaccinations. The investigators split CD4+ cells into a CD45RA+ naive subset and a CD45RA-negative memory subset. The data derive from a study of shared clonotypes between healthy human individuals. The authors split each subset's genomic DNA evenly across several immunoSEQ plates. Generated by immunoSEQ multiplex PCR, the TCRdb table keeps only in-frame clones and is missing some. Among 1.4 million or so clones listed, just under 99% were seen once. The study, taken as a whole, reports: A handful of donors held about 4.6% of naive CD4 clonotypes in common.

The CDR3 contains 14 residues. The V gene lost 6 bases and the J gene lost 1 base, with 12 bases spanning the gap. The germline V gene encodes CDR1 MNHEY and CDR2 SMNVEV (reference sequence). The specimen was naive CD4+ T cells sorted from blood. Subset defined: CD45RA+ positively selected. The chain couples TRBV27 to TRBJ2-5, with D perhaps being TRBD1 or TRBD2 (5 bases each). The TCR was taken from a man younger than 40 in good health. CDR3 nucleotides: TGTGCCAGCAGGGGGGTAGGTGTCCAAGAGACCCAGTACTTC. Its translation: CASRGVGVQETQYF.